This TCR beta chain is drawn from a study of blood T cell repertoires in COVID-19. The repertoire was sequenced with immunoSEQ multiplex PCR; TCRdb's copy has only in-frame clones and lacks some. The table shows a few hundred thousand clones, with around 89% occurring only once. Germline V CDR1 and CDR2: LGHNA, YNFKEQ. This CDR3 comprises 15 residues. This clone was detected only a few times. Germline and junction disagree at one end, which may indicate a read error. Sequenced sample: peripheral blood. The origin of this receptor is a woman in her thirties with COVID-19, enrolled during active disease. The V and J genes are TRBV4-2 and TRBJ1-2; 9 bases are shared with TRBD1. The CDR3 spells CASSQDTGGLYGYTF. CDR3 DNA: TGTGCCAGCAGTCAAGATACAGGGGGCTTGTATGGCTACACCTTC.